This TCR beta chain was identified in a study of T cells in localized non-small cell lung cancer. This clone was seen once. Its antigen remains unidentified. CDR3 length: 17 residues. From germline, CDR1 is MGHDK and CDR2 SYGVNS. The ends lost 3 bases at V and 0 bases at J; junction bases unmatched: 4. Clones were read by immunoSEQ multiplex PCR, and TCRdb kept only the in-frame ones, dropping some. The sample holds over 20,000 clones; roughly 87% are singletons and the top ten take almost 30%. Overall study results and limits: Uninvolved adjacent lung had more T cell clonality than any other tissue, topping tumor. Among the top 100 tumor clones, a median about 52 appeared in adjacent lung. Sequencing covered just one tumor region, so heterogeneity cannot be ruled out.

The chain carries TRBV25-1 and TRBJ2-4; 11 nucleotides line up with TRBD2. The sequence came from a male donor aged 60 or over with stage II lung adenocarcinoma. The material was peripheral blood mononuclear cells, obtained before any cancer treatment. The CDR3, as DNA: TGTGCCAGCAGTGAGGGACTAGCGGACCTAGCCAAAAACATTCAGTACTTC. Translating it yields CASSEGLADLAKNIQYF.